These 16 T cell receptor beta chains were sequenced from one sample in a study of shared clonotypes between healthy human individuals. TCRdb's table, derived via immunoSEQ multiplex PCR, lists solely in-frame clones and lacks some. The sample has about 800,000 clones, approximately 96% seen once. The naive CD8 fraction comprised CD45RO-negative cells positively selected for CCR7 and excluded terminally differentiated effector memory CD45RA+ cells. Sequenced: naive CD8+ T cells sorted from blood. Source of these receptors: a man aged 25 to 40 in good health.

The rearrangement links TRBV4-1 to TRBJ2-2; D is undetermined. Per germline, CDR1 MGHRA and CDR2 YSYEKL. CDR3 length: 13 residues. V was pared by 0 bases and J by 13 bases, with 12 bases between. The CDR3 here is CASSQDRMGVLFF. Here the CDR3 DNA reads TGCGCCAGCAGCCAAGATCGAATGGGCGTGCTGTTTTTT.

Worth noting for this clone: This sample includes further DNA sequences coding for the same CDR3. The CDR3 DNA reads TGTGCCAGCAGTTTCCCGACCGGGGAGCTGTTTTTT. Amino acid sequence: CASSFPTGELFF. The V call is TRBV27, the J call TRBJ2-2; D is uncertain. Per the germline V gene, CDR1 is MNHEY and CDR2 is SMNVEV (reference sequence). This CDR3 spans 12 amino acids. V shed 3 bases and J shed 5 bases, with 4 bases lying between them.

V usage is TRBV10-1 and J usage is TRBJ2-7; tentatively, D is TRBD1 or TRBD2 (5 bases each). Trimming shortened V by 2 bases and J by 4 bases, and 15 bases separated the two germline ends. CDR1 is WNHNN, CDR2 SYGVQD, per germline (reference sequence). This CDR3 comprises 15 residues. CDR3 coding DNA: TGCGCCAGCAGTGAGATTAACGGGACCTTATACGAGCAGTACTTC. This translates into CASSEINGTLYEQYF.

This clone was seen once. The rearrangement uses TRBV13 and TRBJ1-1, with TRBD1 matching 7 bases. The CDR3 runs to 14 residues. Germline CDR1 and CDR2: PRHDT and FYEKMQ (reference sequence). Trimming took 8 bases from V and 3 from J; bases not matched to a gene: 9. Written as DNA, the CDR3 is TGTGCCAGCCAATACAGGGGTGGTGACACTGAAGCTTTCTTT. It translates to CASQYRGGDTEAFF.

This chain uses TRBV27 with TRBJ2-3; 9 positions agree with TRBD2. The CDR3 runs 16 residues. J lost 2 bases, V lost 5 bases, and 8 bases had no gene match. In germline, CDR1 is MNHEY, CDR2 SMNVEV (reference sequence). The DNA of the CDR3 is TGTGCCAGCAGTCGCGGGAGGGCCTCTATCACAGATACGCAGTATTTT. It yields the protein CASSRGRASITDTQYF.

The chain has TRBV5-6 and TRBJ2-1; 7 nucleotides agree with TRBD1. The ends lost 2 bases at V and 0 bases at J; junction bases unmatched: 11. CDR3 length: 18 residues. Per the germline V gene, CDR1 is SGHDT and CDR2 is YYEEEE. CDR3 nucleotides: TGTGCCAGCAGCTTATCCACAGGGGAGTACTTCTCCTACAATGAGCAGTTCTTC. Protein sequence: CASSLSTGEYFSYNEQFF. The whole variable domain, filled in from reference TRBV5-6 and TRBJ2-1, reads DAGVTQSPTHLIKTRGQQVTLRCSPKSGHDTVSWYQQALGQGPQFIFQYYEEEERQRGNFPDRFSGHQFPNYSSELNVNALLLGDSALYLCASSLSTGEYFSYNEQFFGPGTRLTVL.

This chain links TRBV7-6 with TRBJ2-1, with D possibly being TRBD2 (7 bases). V dropped 0 bases and J dropped 9 bases, with 18 bases sitting between them. From germline, CDR1 is SGHVS and CDR2 FNYEAQ. The CDR3 loop spans 16 amino acids. The CDR3 nucleotides read TGTGCCAGCAGCTTAGCGGCGGGGGCGGGACTTCGTGAGCAGTTCTTC. Amino acids: CASSLAAGAGLREQFF.

The chain is built from TRBV29-1 and TRBJ2-7; TRBD2 aligns across 12 bases. J gave up 3 bases and V 6 bases, and 6 bases lay outside the gene matches. From germline, CDR1 is SQVTM and CDR2 ANQGSEA. The length of the CDR3 is 14 residues. The chain's CDR3 is CSVVRLAGDYEQYF. DNA for the CDR3: TGCAGCGTCGTAAGACTAGCGGGAGACTACGAGCAGTACTTC.

The genes are TRBV4-3 and TRBJ2-3; 10 nucleotides align to TRBD2. The germline gives CDR1 LGHNA, CDR2 YSLEER. With 5 bases clipped from V and 4 bases from J, the junction kept 9 bases outside the gene matches. This CDR3 has 16 residues. The CDR3 region has the DNA TGCGCCAGCAGCTCCGCGATAGCGGGAGGTTCAGATACGCAGTATTTT. It encodes CASSSAIAGGSDTQYF.

As for this clone: This sample includes further DNA sequences coding for the same CDR3. The gene calls are TRBV11-2 and TRBJ1-1; D might be TRBD1 (5 bases). The CDR3 runs to 14 residues. Trimming pared 2 bases from V and 1 base from J, leaving 8 bases between. The germline V gene has CDR1 SGHAT and CDR2 FQNNGV. CDR3 bases: TGTGCCAGCAGCTTACAGGGCCCGAACACTGAAGCTTTCTTT. Its protein product is CASSLQGPNTEAFF.

The chain recombines TRBV7-8 with TRBJ2-3; 9 positions match TRBD1. The CDR3 runs to 14 residues. The ends lost 1 base at V and 4 bases at J; junction bases unmatched: 0. In germline, CDR1 is SGHVS, CDR2 FQNEAQ. The CDR3 is CASSLGTGADTQYF. The CDR3 nucleotides read TGTGCCAGCAGCTTAGGGACAGGGGCAGATACGCAGTATTTT. The variable domain in full, with the rest retrieved from reference TRBV7-8 and TRBJ2-3, is GAGVSQSPRYKVAKRGQDVALRCDPISGHVSLFWYQQALGQGPEFLTYFQNEAQLDKSGLPSDRFFAERPEGSVSTLKIQRTQQEDSAVYLCASSLGTGADTQYFGPGTRLTVL.

The genes are TRBV19 and TRBJ2-7; possibly TRBD1 or TRBD2 for D (5 bases each). Trimming cost V 0 bases and J 0 bases, with 9 bases left between them. Per the germline V gene, CDR1 is LNHDA and CDR2 is SQIVND (reference sequence). This CDR3 contains 15 residues. The CDR3 is CASSIEGTRSYEQYF. The CDR3 DNA reads as TGTGCCAGTAGTATAGAAGGGACCCGCTCCTACGAGCAGTACTTC.

This clone was observed a single time. The chain has TRBV7-6 and TRBJ2-2; D may match TRBD1 or TRBD2 (6 bases each). V lost 5 bases and J lost 6, with 10 bases in between. CDR3 length equals 13 residues. The germline V gene encodes CDR1 SGHVS and CDR2 FNYEAQ. The CDR3 nucleotides read TGTGCCAGCAGCCCGGGGGCGGCCGGGGAGCTGTTTTTT. Translating gives CASSPGAAGELFF.

The chain carries TRBV5-1 and TRBJ2-7, with 7 bases identical to TRBD1. Germline V gene lookup returns CDR1 SGHRS and CDR2 YFSETQ. V lost 0 bases and J lost 5; bases outside the gene matches: 5. The CDR3 runs 14 residues. The CDR3: CASSLDRGPHEQYF. CDR3 in DNA: TGCGCCAGCAGCTTGGACAGGGGCCCCCACGAGCAGTACTTC.

The genes are TRBV7-2 and TRBJ2-1, with 9 bases identical to TRBD1. Germline CDR1 and CDR2: SGHTA and FQGNSA. Losses at the gene ends were 0 bases for V and 0 bases for J; bases not matched to a gene: 3. The CDR3 length is 17 residues. DNA of the CDR3: TGTGCCAGCAGCTTAGCCCTGACAGGGGGCTCCTACAATGAGCAGTTCTTC. Translated: CASSLALTGGSYNEQFF.

J is TRBJ2-7 and V is TRBV5-4, with 8 bases lining up with TRBD1. Germline V gene lookup returns CDR1 SGHNT and CDR2 YYREEE (reference sequence). The CDR3 has 16 residues. V was clipped by 4 bases and J by 2 bases; unmatched bases: 11. The CDR3 protein is CASSGKQGVNTYEQYF. The CDR3 DNA reads as TGTGCCAGCAGCGGGAAACAGGGGGTAAACACCTACGAGCAGTACTTC.